These 30 T cell receptor beta chains came from one sample sequenced in a study of T cell changes during pregnancy in multiple sclerosis. Generated by immunoSEQ multiplex PCR, the TCRdb table keeps only in-frame clones and is missing some. The sample yields approximately 110,000 clones, around 90% seen once. The specimen was peripheral blood, collected in the third trimester of pregnancy. The source is a female donor with multiple sclerosis, enrolled in a pregnancy study.

This clone was recorded once. The chain employs TRBV10-3 and TRBJ1-5, with 9 bases matching TRBD1. The CDR3 length is 18 residues. Germline loops: CDR1 ENHRY, CDR2 SYGVKD. V lost 0 bases to trimming and J lost 0 bases; unmatched junction nucleotides: 6. In DNA, the CDR3 is TGTGCCATCAGTGAGTCGGACAGGGGCCTTTATAGCAATCAGCCCCAGCATTTT. Protein: CAISESDRGLYSNQPQHF.

CDR3 nucleotide sequence: TGTGCCAGCAGCTTCGGACAGGGGAACGGAAACACCATATATTTT. Protein sequence: CASSFGQGNGNTIYF. This sequence joins TRBV7-9 and TRBJ1-3, with 9 nucleotides matching TRBD1. With V trimmed by 3 bases and J by 4 bases, 4 bases remained unmatched. The germline CDR1 and CDR2 sequences are SEHNR and FQNEAQ (reference sequence). The CDR3 spans 15 residues.

V and J are TRBV5-4 and TRBJ2-7, with 10 bases identical to TRBD1. With V trimmed by 2 bases and J by 5 bases, 10 bases remained unmatched. This CDR3 contains 16 residues. Germline lookup yields CDR1 SGHNT and CDR2 YYREEE (reference sequence). Here the CDR3 DNA reads TGTGCCAGCAGCTTTCCACGACAGGGGGCATTCAACGAGCAGTACTTC. This codes for CASSFPRQGAFNEQYF.

The CDR3 spells CASSLYTGGYREQFF. Written as DNA, the CDR3 is TGTGCCAGCAGTTTATACACGGGAGGTTACCGCGAGCAGTTCTTC. The rearrangement joins TRBV27 to TRBJ2-1; 7 bases are shared with TRBD2. The CDR3 is 15 amino acids. Trimming at V came to 1 base and at J to 10 bases, leaving 10 bases not matched to a gene. Per germline, CDR1 MNHEY and CDR2 SMNVEV (reference sequence).

This chain joins TRBV5-6 and TRBJ2-7; TRBD1 matches at 9 bases. With 3 bases clipped from V and 3 bases from J, the junction kept 1 base outside the gene matches. This CDR3 is 13 amino acids long. In germline, CDR1 is SGHDT, CDR2 YYEEEE. The CDR3 DNA reads as TGTGCCAGCAGCTCGACAGGGGGCTACGAGCAGTACTTC. Translation: CASSSTGGYEQYF.

This chain links TRBV2 with TRBJ2-5; a possible D gene is TRBD2 (6 bases). This CDR3 has 15 residues. The V gene's germline CDR1 is SNHLY and CDR2 FYNNEI. V was trimmed by 10 bases and J by 0 bases, leaving 18 bases between them. Here the CDR3 reads CANPKAGRYQETQYF. In DNA form, the CDR3 reads TGTGCCAACCCCAAGGCGGGGAGGTACCAAGAGACCCAGTACTTC.

This rearrangement joins TRBV9 to TRBJ2-1; 13 positions agree with TRBD2. The CDR3 has 15 amino acids. J gave up 8 bases and V 0 bases, and 2 bases lay outside the gene matches. CDR1 and CDR2 from the germline V gene are SGDLS and YYNGEE. CDR3 sequence reads: CASSVGTSGGYEQFF. For the CDR3, the DNA is TGTGCCAGCAGCGTAGGGACTAGCGGGGGATATGAGCAGTTCTTC.

The chain has TRBV28 and TRBJ1-5; 9 nucleotides match TRBD1. CDR3 length equals 17 residues. Germline CDR1 MDHEN, CDR2 SYDVKM. Trimming at V came to 5 bases and at J to 1 base, leaving 9 bases not matched to a gene. The CDR3 region has the DNA TGTGCCAGCAGTCGGACAGGGGACAATGCAAGCAATCAGCCCCAGCATTTT. This gives the protein CASSRTGDNASNQPQHF. Full variable domain (missing parts from reference TRBV28 and TRBJ1-5): DVKVTQSSRYLVKRTGEKVFLECVQDMDHENMFWYRQDPGLGLRLIYFSYDVKMKEKGDIPEGYSVSREKKERFSLILESASTNQTSMYLCASSRTGDNASNQPQHFGDGTRLSIL.

The CDR3 DNA sequence: TGTGCCAGTAGTCGACTAGCGGGCTCCTACGAGCAGTACTTC. Amino acid sequence: CASSRLAGSYEQYF. This chain uses TRBV19 with TRBJ2-7, with TRBD2 matching over 10 bases. The CDR3 is made up of 14 amino acids. Germline V lookup: CDR1 LNHDA, CDR2 SQIVND (reference sequence). Trimming cost V 5 bases and J 0 bases; bases outside gene matches: 1.

V and J are TRBV2 and TRBJ1-5, with D tentatively TRBD1 (6 bases). CDR1 is SNHLY, CDR2 FYNNEI, per germline. V was pared by 0 bases and J by 3 bases, with 12 bases between. CDR3 length equals 16 residues. The CDR3 loop is CASSEAADRSNQPQHF. CDR3 nucleotide sequence: TGTGCCAGCAGTGAAGCGGCCGACAGGTCCAATCAGCCCCAGCATTTT.

The rearrangement links TRBV19 to TRBJ2-7, with 9 bases lining up with TRBD1. The CDR3 covers 13 residues. Germline loops: CDR1 LNHDA, CDR2 SQIVND (reference sequence). V was clipped by 8 bases and J by 4 bases; unmatched bases: 6. The CDR3 loop reads CASSRDRDYEQYF. In DNA form, the CDR3 reads TGTGCCAGTTCCCGGGACAGGGATTACGAGCAGTACTTC.

The chain joins TRBV11-2 to TRBJ2-5, with D tentatively TRBD2 (6 bases). There are 18 residues in the CDR3. CDR1 SGHAT and CDR2 FQNNGV come from the germline V gene. V gave up 5 bases and J gave up 5 bases, with 27 bases separating them. The CDR3 loop reads CASSLTPGGAGGRETQYF. In DNA, the CDR3 is TGTGCCAGCAGCCTAACCCCAGGTGGAGCGGGCGGACGGGAGACCCAGTACTTC.

This clone has just one count. V gene TRBV11-2 combines with J gene TRBJ2-3; D unclear. The CDR3 is 16 residues long. CDR1 is SGHAT and CDR2 is FQNNGV in the germline V gene. Between the trimmed V and J ends, which lost 5 bases and 0 bases, there was a span of 15 bases. As DNA, the CDR3 is TGTGCCAGCAGCCGTGAGGCCTCCTTGAGCACAGATACGCAGTATTTT. Translation: CASSREASLSTDTQYF.

This chain uses TRBV6-1 with TRBJ2-7; 7 positions match TRBD2. CDR3 length equals 13 residues. The V gene's germline CDR1 is MNHNS and CDR2 SASEGT. Trimming removed 6 bases from V and 6 bases from J; junction bases left unmatched: 8. The CDR3 loop reads CASRLGGMGEQYF. Written as DNA, the CDR3 is TGTGCCAGCAGGCTGGGAGGGATGGGCGAGCAGTACTTC.

The chain combines TRBV13 with TRBJ2-3; TRBD2 matches at 8 bases. This CDR3 is built from 14 residues. The germline V gene has CDR1 PRHDT and CDR2 FYEKMQ (reference sequence). The J segment lost 5 bases and the V segment lost 8 bases, leaving 9 bases of the junction unmatched. Here the CDR3 DNA reads TGTGCCAGCCTAGAGGCCGGGGGGGTAGATACGCAGTATTTT. Translation: CASLEAGGVDTQYF.

The rearrangement joins TRBV7-2 to TRBJ1-2; D is undetermined. Germline CDR1 and CDR2: SGHTA and FQGNSA. V was shortened by 4 bases and J by 8 bases, with 11 bases between the two germline ends. This CDR3 region has 12 residues. The CDR3 DNA follows: TGTGCCAGCAGCTCGAGTTTGCGGGGCTACACCTTC. Amino acids: CASSSSLRGYTF.

This sequence joins TRBV2 and TRBJ2-3, with TRBD1 matching over 8 bases. J gave up 2 bases and V 8 bases, and 15 bases lay outside the gene matches. CDR1 and CDR2 from the germline V gene are SNHLY and FYNNEI. The CDR3 extends over 17 amino acids. The CDR3 DNA follows: TGTGCCAGCCCACCATTCCCCGGGACAGGACACACAGATACGCAGTATTTT. Its translation: CASPPFPGTGHTDTQYF. The full variable domain, completed using reference TRBV2 and TRBJ2-3, is EPEVTQTPSHQVTQMGQEVILRCVPISNHLYFYWYRQILGQKVEFLVSFYNNEISEKSEIFDDQFSVERPDGSNFTLKIRSTKLEDSAMYFCASPPFPGTGHTDTQYFGPGTRLTVL.

CDR3 nucleotide sequence: TGTGCCAGCAGCTTAAGGCCTAGCGGGGGAAGCACAGATACGCAGTATTTT. The encoded protein is CASSLRPSGGSTDTQYF. This chain joins TRBV7-8 and TRBJ2-3; 10 bases fit TRBD2. The germline V gene encodes CDR1 SGHVS and CDR2 FQNEAQ. V shed 2 bases and J 0 bases; nucleotides not matched to a gene: 5. The CDR3 covers 17 residues.

CDR3 residues: CASSSSGPPDEQFF. The CDR3 region has the DNA TGTGCCAGCAGCTCCTCTGGGCCCCCCGATGAGCAGTTCTTC. The rearrangement joins TRBV7-9 to TRBJ2-1; D not certain. Germline assignment: CDR1 SEHNR and CDR2 FQNEAQ (reference sequence). This CDR3 contains 14 residues. Between the trimmed V and J ends, which lost 4 bases and 8 bases, there was a span of 15 bases.

V is TRBV11-2 and J is TRBJ1-1; TRBD1 matches 9 bases. Germline trimming cut 7 bases from V and 2 bases from J; bases unmatched to any gene: 5. This CDR3 is 14 amino acids long. Germline CDR1 reads SGHAT; CDR2 reads FQNNGV. CDR3 in amino acids: CASTKTGGNTEAFF. In DNA, the CDR3 is TGTGCCAGCACCAAAACAGGGGGCAACACTGAAGCTTTCTTT.

In this sample, this clone turned up once. The V gene is TRBV9, the J gene TRBJ1-1; no reliable D call. V was pared by 3 bases and J by 4 bases, with 13 bases between. This CDR3 has 14 residues. CDR1 and CDR2 from the germline V gene are SGDLS and YYNGEE. For the CDR3, the DNA is TGTGCCAGCAGCGCATTACAGAAATCCACTGAAGCTTTCTTT. As protein: CASSALQKSTEAFF.

This clone has a count of ten or more. The chain links TRBV9 to TRBJ2-2, with 10 bases that match TRBD2. The CDR3 contains 15 residues. V gave up 2 bases and J gave up 7 bases; unmatched junction bases: 5. CDR1 is SGDLS, CDR2 YYNGEE, per germline. The CDR3: CASSVASGSNGELFF. CDR3 sequence (DNA): TGTGCCAGCAGCGTCGCTAGCGGGAGTAACGGGGAGCTGTTTTTT.

The chain couples TRBV7-3 to TRBJ2-3; D perhaps matches TRBD1 (6 bases). The germline gives CDR1 SGHTA, CDR2 FQGTGA. The CDR3 consists of 13 residues. The ends were cut back, 0 bases at V and 9 bases at J, with 10 bases in the middle. In DNA form, the CDR3 reads TGTGCCAGCAGCTTAACGGGACATTCGACGCAGTATTTT. Translating gives CASSLTGHSTQYF.

This chain's CDR3 is CASSILSGNNQPQHF. CDR3 in DNA: TGTGCCAGTAGTATTTTAAGCGGGAACAATCAGCCCCAGCATTTT. The rearrangement links TRBV19 to TRBJ1-5; D gene uncertain. The germline gives CDR1 LNHDA, CDR2 SQIVND (reference sequence). The CDR3 is 15 residues long. V lost 3 bases and J lost 3, with 12 bases in between.

J is TRBJ2-2 and V is TRBV7-2, with 10 bases matching TRBD1. The CDR3 is 15 amino acids. The germline V gene encodes CDR1 SGHTA and CDR2 FQGNSA. With V trimmed by 6 bases and J by 4 bases, 5 bases remained unmatched. The CDR3 DNA follows: TGTGCCAGCAGGGGACAGGGGTCAGTCACCGGGGAGCTGTTTTTT. Translation: CASRGQGSVTGELFF.

Only a few counts were recorded for this clone. The genes are TRBV12-5 and TRBJ2-2; 8 bases fit TRBD1. The V and J ends lost 5 bases and 5 bases, in that order; junction bases with no gene match: 7. This CDR3 is built from 15 residues. CDR1 LGHNT and CDR2 FRNRAP come from the germline V gene. The CDR3 here is CASGLWTGLTGELFF. CDR3 nucleotides: TGTGCTAGTGGTCTTTGGACAGGGCTGACCGGGGAGCTGTTTTTT.

This clone appeared a single time. V gene TRBV21-1 combines with J gene TRBJ2-7; whether TRBD1, the table's D call, matches the DNA was not checked. TRBV21-1 is a pseudogene segment. There are 15 residues in the CDR3. CDR3 sequence: CASSKAFAGFYEQYF. The CDR3 coding sequence is TGTGCCAGCAGCAAAGCCTTCGCAGGGTTTTACGAGCAGTACTTC.

This clone was seen once. The J gene is TRBJ2-1, the V gene TRBV10-2; TRBD1 might be the D (5 bases). The germline V gene encodes CDR1 WSHSY and CDR2 SAAADI. With 6 bases removed from V and 0 bases from J, the gap between germline ends came to 12 bases. This CDR3 is built from 15 residues. CDR3 in DNA: TGCGCCAGCAGGAACCAAGACAGCTCCTACAATGAGCAGTTCTTC. Translation gives CASRNQDSSYNEQFF.

This clone was detected a few times. The genes are TRBV18 and TRBJ1-1; possibly TRBD1 for D (6 bases). The CDR3 spans 15 residues. CDR1 is KGHSH and CDR2 is LQKENI in the germline V gene. The V and J ends lost 3 bases and 0 bases respectively, with 11 bases between them. CDR3 protein: CASSPGAHMNTEAFF. The DNA for the CDR3 is TGTGCCAGCTCACCGGGGGCACACATGAACACTGAAGCTTTCTTT.

The DNA of the CDR3 is TGCAGCCTCACTGCTCGATGGGGCTACACCTTC. Protein: CSLTARWGYTF. The rearrangement joins TRBV20-1 to TRBJ1-2, with D hard to call. Germline CDR1 is DFQATT and CDR2 is SNEGSKA (reference sequence). This CDR3 has 11 amino acids.